The 9 T cell receptor beta chains listed next were all sequenced from one sample in a study of CD8 T cells in ankylosing spondylitis. TCRdb redid the calling of the 5' RACE reads with MiXCR, one entry per CDR3 protein. The sample lists about 540,000 distinct CDR3 sequences; approximately 12% were seen once. These TCRs are of unknown antigen specificity. Study-wide findings and caveats: A motif of eight highly homologous TCR beta variants was seen as apparently characteristic of ankylosing spondylitis blood.

Material for sequencing was blood, either unsorted or a sorted T cell fraction (not recorded which). The source of these receptors is a male donor with ankylosing spondylitis.

The genes are TRBV27 and TRBJ1-6; D might be TRBD1 (5 bases). The ends were cut back, 5 bases at V and 6 bases at J, with 11 bases in the middle. Germline values: CDR1 MNHEY, CDR2 SMNVEV (reference sequence). The length of the CDR3 is 14 residues. CDR3 DNA: TGTGCCAGCAGTCGCCGGGACCCTAATTCACCCCTCCACTTT. Protein product: CASSRRDPNSPLHF.

The CDR3 coding sequence is TGCAGTGCTAGGGGCCGCCGGGGCCTCCAAGAGACCCAGTACTTC. The encoded protein is CSARGRRGLQETQYF. The chain links TRBV20-1 to TRBJ2-5; either TRBD1 or TRBD2 may fit D (5 bases each). V lost 3 bases to trimming and J lost 1 base, with 15 bases between them. CDR1 and CDR2 (germline): DFQATT, SNEGSKA (reference sequence). The CDR3 is 15 residues long.

The gene calls are TRBV7-9 and TRBJ1-2; D unclear. Per the germline V gene, CDR1 is SEHNR and CDR2 is FQNEAQ (reference sequence). The CDR3 sequence is 13 residues long. Between the trimmed V and J ends, which lost 6 bases and 6 bases, there was a span of 14 bases. In DNA, the CDR3 is TGTGCCAGCAGACAAGACGGATCCGATGGCTACACCTTC. It yields the protein CASRQDGSDGYTF.

The chain couples TRBV6-1 to TRBJ1-2; D gene ambiguous. This CDR3 comprises 15 residues. CDR1 and CDR2 from the germline V gene are MNHNS and SASEGT. Trimming shortened V by 6 bases and J by 0 bases, and 14 bases separated the two germline ends. The CDR3 bases are TGTGCCAGCAGAGATAGGACCCGCGCTAACTATGGCTACACCTTC. Translation: CASRDRTRANYGYTF.

This clonotype was counted ten times or more. The J gene is TRBJ2-2, the V gene TRBV6-1, with D tentatively TRBD2 (6 bases). Trimming cost V 7 bases and J 2 bases, with 11 bases left between them. This CDR3 spans 14 amino acids. Germline V gene data show CDR1 as MNHNS and CDR2 as SASEGT. The CDR3 loop is CASNGGINTGELFF. In DNA form, the CDR3 reads TGTGCCAGCAATGGCGGGATAAACACCGGGGAGCTGTTTTTT.

This chain links TRBV7-2 with TRBJ1-1; TRBD1 might be the D (5 bases). Germline V CDR1 and CDR2: SGHTA, FQGNSA. Trimming took off 7 bases at V and 3 bases at J, with 12 bases between the two ends. This CDR3 has 13 amino acids. CDR3 coding DNA: TGTGCCAGCACGCAGGGCAGGGACACTGAAGCTTTCTTT. This encodes CASTQGRDTEAFF.

This clonotype was found a few times. This chain connects TRBV7-9 to TRBJ2-1; 7 positions agree with TRBD2. The length of the CDR3 is 14 residues. V gave up 5 bases and J gave up 3 bases; unmatched junction bases: 4. CDR1 SEHNR and CDR2 FQNEAQ come from the germline V gene (reference sequence). Here the CDR3 DNA reads TGTGCCAGCAGCAATGGGGACTACTACAATGAGCAGTTCTTC. This gives the protein CASSNGDYYNEQFF.

The gene calls are TRBV6-1 and TRBJ2-2; no firm D call. The CDR3 has 14 amino acids. The germline V and J ends were trimmed by 10 bases and 0 bases, with 12 bases remaining between them. Germline CDR1 and CDR2: MNHNS and SASEGT. CDR3 DNA: TGTGCCACACGCGGCTCCTCGAACACCGGGGAGCTGTTTTTT. Protein sequence: CATRGSSNTGELFF.

The chain is built from TRBV9 and TRBJ2-2; D uncertain. The V end lost 7 bases, the J end lost 6 bases, and 4 bases lay between the germline ends. This CDR3 has 10 amino acids. CDR1 and CDR2 from the germline V gene are SGDLS and YYNGEE. Here the CDR3 reads CASGAGELFF. For the CDR3, the DNA is TGTGCCAGCGGGGCCGGGGAGCTGTTTTTT.